This T cell receptor beta chain was recorded in a study of blood T cells in healthy people across ages. The authors ran a second PCR of about 6 to 11 cycles using a sample-barcoded 5' primer and a J-beta primer mix. A single record per CDR3 protein comes from TCRdb applying MiXCR to the 5' RACE reads. This table has some 890,000 distinct CDR3 sequences, approximately 32% appearing once. The CDR3 contains 14 residues. Germline CDR1 reads KGHDR; CDR2 reads SFDVKD. Points on this clonotype: No antigen is known for it. Compared with germline, one end of the junction differs, possibly owing to a read error.

Regarding the study as a whole: CMV status of donors was not determined, possibly confounding expanded clonotype changes. Observed TCR beta diversity showed a strong correlation with the percentage of naive T cells as measured by flow cytometry. A roughly linear age-dependent decrease characterized TCR beta diversity per million T cells.

These data were likewise used in another study, on T cells of mothers and their children. That source reports: Per mother, over 9 million TCR beta CDR3 reads were obtained; per child, approximately 3 million.

Sequenced: blood. This receptor was taken from a woman aged 40 to 55 in good health. The chain uses TRBV24-1 and TRBJ1-2; 9 bases match TRBD1. CDR3 protein: CAASDAGQGYGYTF. The CDR3 region has the DNA TGTGCCGCCAGTGATGCGGGACAGGGCTATGGCTACACCTTC.